This T cell receptor (beta chain) is drawn from a study of CD8 T cell repertoires and HIV-1 epitope variants. Study overall: Each of Twenty-five Gag and Nef epitope peptides stimulated a separate culture. 1M T cells were kept uncultured as a baseline.

The protocol was immunoSEQ multiplex PCR, while the TCRdb copy is restricted to in-frame clones and leaves out a portion. The table shows about 4,800 clones, with roughly two thirds occurring only once. The V gene's germline CDR1 is SGHVS and CDR2 FNYEAQ. The V end was cut by 1 base, the J end by 4 bases, with 1 base between. CDR3 size: 12 residues. Comments on this clone: Antigen unknown.

General study results and limits: Of about 10 antigen-specific beta clonotypes, about 6 appeared to cross-react with escape variants.

The sample comprised cultured CD8+ T cells derived from PBMCs. The source is a male donor with HIV. The chain uses TRBV7-6 and TRBJ2-2; D ambiguous. CDR3 DNA: TGTGCCAGCAGCTTAGTCACCGGGGAGCTGTTTTTT. Protein: CASSLVTGELFF.